Listed below are T cell receptor beta chains from one sample, sequenced in a study of T cells in Graves' hyperthyroidism and ophthalmopathy. TCRdb independently ran MiXCR on the multiplex PCR reads; one entry per CDR3 protein. The sample has about 840,000 distinct CDR3 sequences; 38% are singletons. Material: blood. The origin of the receptors is a man aged 18 to 29 with Graves' hyperthyroidism. Each CDR3 is given with its conserved first and last residue. The D gene is left open where the match is weak. Not all rows give a size; the values are once, few, many and, for expanded clones, a class.

clone size	D gene	J gene	CDR3 length	V gene	CDR3 protein	CDR3 DNA
-	TRBD2	TRBJ2-3	17	TRBV24-1	CATSDLISGRGTDTQYF	TGTGCCACCAGTGATCTGATTAGCGGGAGGGGAACAGATACGCAGTATTTT
-	-	TRBJ2-6	15	TRBV20-1	CSARTPGAGANVLTF	TGCAGTGCTAGGACCCCAGGGGCTGGGGCCAACGTCCTGACTTTC
many	-	TRBJ1-1	15	TRBV2	CASTLRGRPNTEAFF	TGTGCCAGCACTCTTAGAGGGAGGCCGAACACTGAAGCTTTCTTT
many	-	TRBJ1-1	12	TRBV20-1	CSAKVGNTEAFF	TGCAGTGCTAAGGTGGGGAACACTGAAGCTTTCTTT
-	-	TRBJ1-6	15	TRBV25-1	CASSAQEDYNSPLHF	TGTGCCAGCAGTGCCCAGGAAGATTATAATTCACCCCTCCACTTT
few	-	TRBJ1-5	14	TRBV6-5	CASSYSTGESAQHF	TGTGCCAGCAGTTACTCGACCGGAGAATCAGCCCAGCATTTT
-	TRBD2	TRBJ2-3	15	TRBV29-1	CSVELADPATDTQYF	TGCAGCGTTGAACTAGCGGACCCGGCGACAGATACGCAGTATTTT
-	-	TRBJ2-3	16	TRBV29-1	CSVEAASGARTDTQYF	TGCAGCGTTGAGGCGGCTAGTGGGGCCCGCACAGATACGCAGTATTTT
-	-	TRBJ2-7	13	TRBV10-3	CAISEQGPYEQYF	TGTGCCATCAGTGAGCAGGGTCCCTACGAGCAGTACTTC
many	-	TRBJ1-2	12	TRBV19	CASRWASGGYTF	TGTGCCAGTAGATGGGCCAGCGGCGGCTACACCTTC
many	-	TRBJ2-7	12	TRBV20-1	CSASGLSYEQYF	TGCAGTGCTTCGGGCCTTAGCTACGAGCAGTACTTC
-	TRBD2	TRBJ2-7	15	TRBV7-2	CASSKGLAGSYEQYF	TGTGCCAGCAGCAAGGGACTAGCGGGCTCCTACGAGCAGTACTTC
once	-	TRBJ1-2	15	TRBV2	CATKTPTDESYGYTF	TGTGCCACCAAAACTCCCACAGACGAGTCCTATGGCTACACCTTC
-	-	TRBJ2-3	11	TRBV20-1	CSATTTDTQYF	TGCAGTGCTACTACGACAGATACGCAGTATTTT
few	-	TRBJ1-3	14	TRBV9	CASSVDSQTNTIYF	TGTGCCAGCAGCGTAGATTCCCAAACAAACACCATATATTTT
-	-	TRBJ2-7	16	TRBV9	CASSQDPGPHGDEQYF	TGTGCCAGCAGCCAAGATCCGGGCCCCCACGGCGACGAGCAGTACTTC
-	TRBD2	TRBJ2-5	17	TRBV7-2	CASSRTLLASGADTQYF	TGTGCCAGCAGCCGGACCCTTCTAGCTAGCGGGGCAGATACGCAGTACTTC
-	TRBD1	TRBJ1-2	16	TRBV7-6	CASSPLLTGGSHGYTF	TGTGCCAGCAGCCCGCTCCTAACAGGGGGTTCTCATGGCTACACCTTC
many	-	TRBJ1-1	13	TRBV20-1	CKTGGRADTEAFF	TGTAAGACGGGGGGCAGGGCGGACACTGAAGCTTTCTTT
-	-	TRBJ2-7	16	TRBV4-2	CASSQMNYLGSYEQYF	TGTGCCAGCAGCCAAATGAACTACCTCGGCTCCTACGAGCAGTACTTC
-	-	TRBJ1-1	10	TRBV29-1	CSLVYTEAFF	TGCAGCTTGGTGTACACTGAAGCTTTCTTT
few	TRBD1	TRBJ1-5	16	TRBV2	CASTFGGTGGNQPQHF	TGTGCCAGCACCTTCGGCGGGACAGGCGGGAATCAGCCCCAGCATTTT
few	-	TRBJ1-5	13	TRBV19	CASQRGGGQPQHF	TGTGCCAGTCAGAGGGGGGGGGGTCAGCCCCAGCATTTT
-	-	TRBJ1-4	14	TRBV6-5	CASSYSSILGKLFF	TGTGCCAGCAGTTACTCCTCGATCTTGGGAAAACTGTTTTTT
-	TRBD1	TRBJ1-2	13	TRBV25-1	CASSKPGGYGYTF	TGTGCCAGCAGTAAACCAGGGGGCTATGGCTACACCTTC
few	TRBD2	TRBJ2-5	19	TRBV29-1	CSVEDVQLAGRVVQETQYF	TGCAGCGTTGAAGACGTTCAACTAGCGGGGAGGGTTGTTCAAGAGACCCAGTACTTC
few	TRBD1	TRBJ2-7	15	TRBV2	CASIKTGTGAYEQYF	TGTGCCAGCATCAAGACCGGGACAGGGGCCTACGAGCAGTACTTC
once	TRBD1	TRBJ1-6	13	TRBV25-1	CAQRTGINSPLHF	TGTGCCCAAAGGACAGGGATTAATTCACCCCTCCACTTT
few	TRBD2	TRBJ2-5	13	TRBV5-1	CASSRTRRETQYF	TGCGCCAGCAGCAGGACTAGACGTGAGACCCAGTACTTC
many	TRBD2	TRBJ2-7	15	TRBV25-1	CASRRASGSSGEQYF	TGTGCCAGCAGGCGGGCTAGCGGGTCTTCCGGCGAGCAGTACTTC
-	-	TRBJ2-7	15	TRBV7-2	CASSWNREAAYEQYF	TGTGCCAGCAGCTGGAACAGGGAAGCGGCCTACGAGCAGTACTTC
many	-	TRBJ2-7	14	TRBV20-1	CSARGVQRPYEQYF	TGCAGTGCTAGAGGGGTACAGAGGCCCTACGAGCAGTACTTC
-	TRBD1	TRBJ2-7	15	TRBV20-1	CSAVPLPGQGFEQYF	TGCAGTGCTGTACCCCTACCGGGACAGGGTTTCGAGCAGTACTTC
few	-	TRBJ1-1	10	TRBV20-1	CSATGTEAFF	TGCAGTGCTACCGGGACTGAAGCTTTCTTT
-	-	TRBJ1-6	14	TRBV7-9	CASSPGRGVSPLHF	TGTGCCAGCAGCCCGGGCAGGGGAGTATCACCCCTCCACTTT
few	TRBD2	TRBJ2-5	13	TRBV6-5	CASGLADQETQYF	TGTGCCAGCGGGCTAGCGGACCAAGAGACCCAGTACTTC
-	TRBD1	TRBJ2-7	14	TRBV29-1	CSVVPGTGYHEQYF	TGCAGCGTTGTTCCCGGGACAGGGTACCACGAGCAGTACTTC
-	-	TRBJ1-1	14	TRBV4-1	CASSQVRLNTEAFF	TGCGCCAGCAGCCAAGTGCGCCTGAACACTGAAGCTTTCTTT
-	TRBD1	TRBJ2-7	12	TRBV20-1	CSATGGNYELYF	TGCAGTGCGACAGGGGGAAACTACGAGCTGTACTTC
-	-	TRBJ1-2	15	TRBV4-2	CASSQEGGSNYGYTF	TGTGCCAGCAGCCAAGAGGGGGGCTCTAACTATGGCTACACCTTC
-	-	TRBJ2-7	14	TRBV12-3/TRBV12-4	CASSLTGEGYEQYF	TGTGCCAGCAGTTTAACAGGGGAGGGCTACGAGCAGTACTTC
-	-	TRBJ2-7	15	TRBV4-1	CASSQEQGLSYEQYF	TGCGCCAGCAGCCAAGAACAGGGCCTCTCCTACGAGCAGTACTTC
-	TRBD2	TRBJ2-6	18	TRBV9	CASSQPGGQGSGANVLTF	TGTGCCAGCAGCCAGCCGGGGGGGCAAGGCTCTGGGGCCAACGTCCTGACTTTC
few	-	TRBJ2-5	14	TRBV20-1	CSARRRVDGETQYF	TGCAGTGCTAGAAGGAGGGTGGATGGAGAGACCCAGTACTTC
few	-	TRBJ1-1	14	TRBV20-1	CSAPQGAPGTEAFF	TGCAGTGCTCCCCAGGGAGCCCCGGGGACTGAAGCTTTCTTT
-	TRBD2	TRBJ2-7	14	TRBV19	CASSSTSGNYGQYF	TGTGCCAGTAGCTCGACTAGCGGCAACTACGGGCAGTACTTC
once	-	TRBJ1-2	13	TRBV19	CASSGGRLYGYTF	TGTGCCAGTAGTGGTGGAAGACTCTATGGCTACACCTTC
few	-	TRBJ2-2	14	TRBV7-8	CASSFNFDTGELFF	TGTGCCAGCAGCTTTAACTTCGACACCGGGGAGCTGTTTTTT